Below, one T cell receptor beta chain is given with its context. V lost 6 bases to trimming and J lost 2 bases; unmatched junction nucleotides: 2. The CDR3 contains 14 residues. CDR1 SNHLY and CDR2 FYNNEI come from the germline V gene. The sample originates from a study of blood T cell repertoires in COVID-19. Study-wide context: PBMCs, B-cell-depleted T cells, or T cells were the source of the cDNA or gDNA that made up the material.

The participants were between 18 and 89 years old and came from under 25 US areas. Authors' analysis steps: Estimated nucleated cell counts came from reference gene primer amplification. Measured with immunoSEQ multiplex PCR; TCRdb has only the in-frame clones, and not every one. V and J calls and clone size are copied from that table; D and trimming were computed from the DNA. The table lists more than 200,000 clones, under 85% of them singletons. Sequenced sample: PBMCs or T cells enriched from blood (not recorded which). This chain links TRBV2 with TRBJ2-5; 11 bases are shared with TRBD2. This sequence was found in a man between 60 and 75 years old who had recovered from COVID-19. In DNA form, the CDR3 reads TGTGCCAGCAGGGGACTAGCGGCTCAAGAGACCCAGTACTTC. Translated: CASRGLAAQETQYF.